This entry concerns a single T cell receptor beta chain. In the authors' workflow: Cell counts per sample came from amplifying reference gene primers. The method was immunoSEQ multiplex PCR; TCRdb's version includes in-frame clones alone and lacks a portion of them. V and J calls plus clone size are reproduced from that table; the DNA served to infer D and trimming. The sample records roughly 76,000 clones, approximately 90% being singletons. The entry originates in a study of blood T cell repertoires in COVID-19. Study as a whole: Collection of acute and convalescent COVID-19 samples took place in the United States, Italy and Spain.

Germline CDR1 is MNHEY and CDR2 is SVGAGI. The ends were cut back, 6 bases at V and 3 bases at J, with 15 bases in the middle. This CDR3 comprises 14 residues. The TCR was taken from a woman aged 55-69 years with active COVID-19. The sample comprised peripheral blood. The chain combines TRBV6-5 with TRBJ2-7, with a possible D match to TRBD1 (5 bases). The CDR3 here is CASSRARVFYEQYF. In nucleotides, the CDR3 is TGTGCCAGCAGCCGGGCCAGGGTTTTCTACGAGCAGTACTTC.